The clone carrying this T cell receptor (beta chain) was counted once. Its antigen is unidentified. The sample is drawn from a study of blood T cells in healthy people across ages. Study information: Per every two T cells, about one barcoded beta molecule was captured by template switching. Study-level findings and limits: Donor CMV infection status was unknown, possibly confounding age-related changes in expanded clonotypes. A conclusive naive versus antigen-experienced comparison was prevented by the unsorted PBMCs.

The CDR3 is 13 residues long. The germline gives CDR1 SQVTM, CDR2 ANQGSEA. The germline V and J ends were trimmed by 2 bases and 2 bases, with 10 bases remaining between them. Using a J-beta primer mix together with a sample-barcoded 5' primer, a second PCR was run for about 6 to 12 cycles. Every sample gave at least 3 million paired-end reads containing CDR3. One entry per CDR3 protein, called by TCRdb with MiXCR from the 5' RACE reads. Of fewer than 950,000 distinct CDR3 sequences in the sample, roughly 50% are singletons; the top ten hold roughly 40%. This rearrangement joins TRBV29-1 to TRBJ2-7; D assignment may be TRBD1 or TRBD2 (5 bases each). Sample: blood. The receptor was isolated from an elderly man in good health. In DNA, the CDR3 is TGCAGCGTTGAATTGAGGGGAACCTACGAGCAGTACTTC. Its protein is CSVELRGTYEQYF.